The 6 T cell receptor beta chains listed next were all sequenced from one sample in a study of cytomegalovirus exposure and HLA in healthy donors. With 60 Vbeta and 13 Jbeta primers, the PCR was carried out. The repertoire was sequenced with immunoSEQ multiplex PCR; TCRdb's copy has only in-frame clones and lacks some. The repertoire consists of 65,000 to 85,000 clones, with 65% to 85% occurring once and the leading ten covering roughly 5%. The sample was PBMCs. The receptors were sampled from a man between 60 and 70 years old in good health and CMV-seropositive.

The chain links TRBV19 to TRBJ1-2; D is possibly TRBD1 (5 bases). Trimming shortened V by 0 bases and J by 3 bases, and 11 bases separated the two germline ends. The germline V gene has CDR1 LNHDA and CDR2 SQIVND (reference sequence). The CDR3 extends over 15 amino acids. The CDR3 spells CASSIDQDSYYGYTF. The CDR3, as DNA: TGTGCCAGTAGTATAGATCAAGACAGCTACTATGGCTACACCTTC.

The genes are TRBV7-2 and TRBJ2-3; 7 bases are shared with TRBD2. V dropped 5 bases and J dropped 4; count of bases not matched to a gene: 9. The length of the CDR3 is 15 residues. Germline V CDR1 and CDR2: SGHTA, FQGNSA. As DNA, the CDR3 is TGTGCCAGCAGCCCCTGGGGGGGGGAGGCAGATACGCAGTATTTT. Translated: CASSPWGGEADTQYF.

This clone showed up just a few times. V gene TRBV11-2 combines with J gene TRBJ1-6, with 10 bases lining up with TRBD1. The CDR3 extends over 13 amino acids. The V gene end was trimmed by 6 bases and the J gene end by 7 bases; junction bases not matched to a gene: 0. Germline assignment: CDR1 SGHAT and CDR2 FQNNGV. The CDR3 bases are TGTGCCAGCAGGGACAGGGGGAATTCACCCCTCCACTTT. This translates into CASRDRGNSPLHF. The complete variable domain, with remaining parts taken from reference TRBV11-2 and TRBJ1-6, reads EAGVAQSPRYKIIEKRQSVAFWCNPISGHATLYWYQQILGQGPKLLIQFQNNGVVDDSQLPKDRFSAERLKGVDSTLKIQPAKLEDSAVYLCASRDRGNSPLHFGNGTRLTVT.

The J gene is TRBJ2-1, the V gene TRBV2; TRBD2 matches at 12 bases. The CDR3 is made up of 14 amino acids. Germline assignment: CDR1 SNHLY and CDR2 FYNNEI. With 7 bases clipped from V and 15 bases from J, the junction kept 13 bases outside the gene matches. The DNA for the CDR3 is TGTGCCAGCACCCCGGGACTAGCGGGCCAGCGAGGGTTCTTC. It yields the protein CASTPGLAGQRGFF.

This clone appeared once. CDR3 in DNA: TGTGCCAGCAGAGAACTAGCGCTTCTCACAGATACGCAGTATTTT. It specifies CASRELALLTDTQYF. This sequence joins TRBV28 and TRBJ2-3; 7 nucleotides agree with TRBD2. V was pared by 6 bases and J by 2 bases, with 8 bases of the junction left unmatched. The germline gives CDR1 MDHEN, CDR2 SYDVKM. This CDR3 has 15 amino acids.

The rearrangement uses TRBV6-5 and TRBJ2-7; the D is unclear. Trimming left V 4 bases short and J 2 bases short, with 3 bases between. This CDR3 has 11 amino acids. Germline V lookup: CDR1 MNHEY, CDR2 SVGAGI. The CDR3 DNA sequence: TGTGCCAGCAGTTCTACCTACGAGCAGTACTTC. This codes for CASSSTYEQYF.